The 14 T cell receptor beta chains below were found in one sample sequenced in a study of blood T cell repertoires in COVID-19. Method: immunoSEQ multiplex PCR; TCRdb's copy keeps in-frame clones and lacks some. Here the sample spans roughly 40,000 clones, 85% being singletons. Material for sequencing was peripheral blood. Every receptor here comes from a human donor in a cohort sampled during active COVID-19.

The gene calls are TRBV4-2 and TRBJ1-1; 8 nucleotides align to TRBD1. Per the germline V gene, CDR1 is LGHNA and CDR2 is YNFKEQ. V was pared by 4 bases and J by 3 bases, with 13 bases of the junction left unmatched. The CDR3 loop spans 17 amino acids. CDR3 sequence reads: CASSPAGTGPTDTEAFF. The CDR3 DNA reads as TGTGCCAGCAGCCCGGCCGGGACAGGCCCAACCGACACTGAAGCTTTCTTT.

V is TRBV5-4 and J is TRBJ2-5; TRBD1 aligns across 12 bases. V dropped 0 bases and J dropped 4; count of bases not matched to a gene: 7. Germline assignment: CDR1 SGHNT and CDR2 YYREEE (reference sequence). The length of the CDR3 is 17 residues. CDR3 in amino acids: CASSLAGQGARRETQYF. In DNA form, the CDR3 reads TGTGCCAGCAGCTTGGCGGGACAGGGGGCGCGGAGAGAGACCCAGTACTTC. Complete variable domain (other parts from reference TRBV5-4 and TRBJ2-5): ETGVTQSPTHLIKTRGQQVTLRCSSQSGHNTVSWYQQALGQGPQFIFQYYREEENGRGNFPPRFSGLQFPNYSSELNVNALELDDSALYLCASSLAGQGARRETQYFGPGTRLLVL.

This sequence joins TRBV2 and TRBJ2-7; D possibly corresponds to TRBD1 (5 bases). Germline V gene lookup returns CDR1 SNHLY and CDR2 FYNNEI. The CDR3 extends over 11 amino acids. V lost 6 bases to trimming and J lost 7 bases, with 10 bases between them. The CDR3, as DNA: TGTGCCAGCAGGCCTCAGGGTGAGCAGTACTTC. Translation: CASRPQGEQYF.

The chain links TRBV3-1 (or the pseudogene TRBV3-2) to TRBJ2-5; the D gene is possibly TRBD1 (6 bases). Germline V gene sequence: CDR1 LGHDT, CDR2 YNNKEL (reference sequence). Between the trimmed V and J ends, which lost 1 base and 3 bases, there was a span of 9 bases. The CDR3 extends over 14 amino acids. This chain's CDR3 is CASSQGTAEETQYF. CDR3 nucleotides: TGTGCCAGCAGCCAAGGGACAGCCGAAGAGACCCAGTACTTC.

The chain employs TRBV13 and TRBJ1-6, with 7 bases fitting TRBD1. V lost 5 bases, J lost 8 bases, and 3 bases stayed unmatched. Germline V lookup: CDR1 PRHDT, CDR2 FYEKMQ (reference sequence). The CDR3 has 13 amino acids. This CDR3 reads CASSQGGDSPLHF. The CDR3 nucleotides are TGTGCCAGCAGCCAAGGGGGCGATTCACCCCTCCACTTT.

This chain connects TRBV12-3 or TRBV12-4 to TRBJ1-6; the D is unclear. Trimming stripped 2 bases from V and 8 bases from J, with 7 bases between. This CDR3 region has 13 residues. The CDR3 nucleotides read TGTGCCAGCAGTTTACGGAGGGATTCACCCCTCCACTTT. It specifies CASSLRRDSPLHF.

V and J are TRBV11-1 and TRBJ1-3; the match to TRBD1 covers 7 bases. V lost 5 bases to trimming and J lost 0 bases; unmatched junction nucleotides: 1. The CDR3 is 14 amino acids. The V gene's germline CDR1 is SGHAT and CDR2 FQDESV (reference sequence). The CDR3 coding sequence is TGTGCCAGCAGCAGGGACAGCTCTGGAAACACCATATATTTT. Translating gives CASSRDSSGNTIYF.

V and J are TRBV11-2 and TRBJ1-1, with no clear D. V lost 0 bases, J lost 6 bases, and 11 bases lay in between. CDR3 length: 14 residues. Germline CDR1 is SGHAT and CDR2 is FQNNGV. The CDR3 DNA reads TGTGCCAGCAGCTTAGATCGTGCGGCCGCTGAAGCTTTCTTT. Its translation: CASSLDRAAAEAFF.

J is TRBJ1-1 and V is TRBV19; D is undetermined. CDR3 length equals 13 residues. V was pared by 7 bases and J by 9 bases, with 18 bases between. CDR1 is LNHDA and CDR2 is SQIVND in the germline V gene (reference sequence). The CDR3 is CASTPAEAPKAFF. Written as DNA, the CDR3 is TGTGCCAGTACCCCGGCGGAGGCCCCCAAAGCTTTCTTT.

CDR3 sequence reads: CASTSGGGTDTQYF. The CDR3 DNA follows: TGCGCCAGCACCAGCGGGGGGGGCACAGATACGCAGTATTTT. The V and J genes are TRBV5-1 and TRBJ2-3; 10 bases match TRBD2. This CDR3 has 14 amino acids. Germline CDR1 reads SGHRS; CDR2 reads YFSETQ. J lost 1 base, V lost 6 bases, and 2 bases had no gene match.

CDR3 region: CASSLTSGVGRETQYF. The CDR3 coding sequence is TGTGCCAGCAGCTTGACTAGCGGGGTTGGGAGAGAGACCCAGTACTTC. The genes are TRBV7-9 and TRBJ2-5; the match to TRBD2 covers 11 bases. CDR3 length: 16 residues. Germline lookup yields CDR1 SEHNR and CDR2 FQNEAQ (reference sequence). V lost 3 bases to trimming and J lost 4 bases; unmatched junction nucleotides: 7.

The CDR3 protein is CSVGLARELFF. The CDR3 nucleotides read TGCAGCGTTGGGTTAGCGAGGGAGCTGTTTTTT. V is TRBV29-1 and J is TRBJ2-2; TRBD2 is a possible D gene (5 bases). The CDR3 runs 11 residues. Deletions cut 4 bases from V and 9 bases from J, with 9 bases between. Germline CDR1 is SQVTM and CDR2 is ANQGSEA.

The chain has TRBV25-1 and TRBJ2-3; 8 bases are a match to TRBD2. The CDR3 is 14 residues long. Germline CDR1 is MGHDK and CDR2 is SYGVNS. V gave up 6 bases and J gave up 3 bases; unmatched junction bases: 5. CDR3 nucleotide sequence: TGTGCCAGCAGATCGGGACTAGTAACAGATACGCAGTATTTT. This translates into CASRSGLVTDTQYF.

The chain has TRBV7-9 and TRBJ2-7, with 7 positions matching TRBD1. The CDR3 has 13 amino acids. Germline V gene data show CDR1 as SEHNR and CDR2 as FQNEAQ (reference sequence). V lost 8 bases and J lost 1; bases outside the gene matches: 5. The CDR3 DNA reads as TGTGCCAGCCGACAGGGTCAATCCTACGAGCAGTACTTC. Amino acid sequence: CASRQGQSYEQYF.